This section outlines one T cell receptor beta chain sequence together with its context. No antigen is known for it. This sample was taken from a study of CD8 T cells in ankylosing spondylitis. TCR beta libraries were made by quantitative 5'-RACE with molecular barcodes. TCRdb itself ran the 5' RACE reads through MiXCR, one entry per CDR3 protein. The sample lists about 240,000 distinct CDR3 sequences; roughly 8.6% were seen once. Whole-study findings and limits: The authors reported significant enrichment of disease-linked clones in matched ankylosing spondylitis synovial fluid. Peripheral blood samples showed relatively rare disease-linked clones, and these clones were CD8+.

This TCR was recovered from a male donor with ankylosing spondylitis or in good health (not recorded which). Input material: blood, either unsorted or a sorted T cell fraction (not recorded which).

CDR3 region: CSALSGTSYNEQFF. In nucleotides, the CDR3 is TGCAGTGCTCTATCCGGGACTAGCTACAATGAGCAGTTCTTC. This chain connects TRBV20-1 to TRBJ2-1; the match to TRBD2 covers 8 bases. The V and J ends lost 5 bases and 3 bases, in that order; junction bases with no gene match: 6. The length of the CDR3 is 14 residues. CDR1 is DFQATT, CDR2 SNEGSKA, per germline (reference sequence).